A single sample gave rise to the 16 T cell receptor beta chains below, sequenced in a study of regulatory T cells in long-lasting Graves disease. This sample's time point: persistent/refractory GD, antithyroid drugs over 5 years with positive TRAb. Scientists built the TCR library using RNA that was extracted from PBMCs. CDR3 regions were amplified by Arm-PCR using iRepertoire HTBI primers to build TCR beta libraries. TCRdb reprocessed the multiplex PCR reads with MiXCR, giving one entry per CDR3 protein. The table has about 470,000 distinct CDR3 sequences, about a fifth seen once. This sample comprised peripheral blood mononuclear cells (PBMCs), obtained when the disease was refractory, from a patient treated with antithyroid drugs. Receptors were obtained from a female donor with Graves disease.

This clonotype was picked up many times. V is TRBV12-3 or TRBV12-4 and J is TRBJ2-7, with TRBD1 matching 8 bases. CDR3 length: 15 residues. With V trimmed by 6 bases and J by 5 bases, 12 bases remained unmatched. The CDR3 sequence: CASSQTGVGVHEQYF. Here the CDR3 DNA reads TGTGCCAGCAGCCAGACAGGGGTGGGTGTTCACGAGCAGTACTTC.

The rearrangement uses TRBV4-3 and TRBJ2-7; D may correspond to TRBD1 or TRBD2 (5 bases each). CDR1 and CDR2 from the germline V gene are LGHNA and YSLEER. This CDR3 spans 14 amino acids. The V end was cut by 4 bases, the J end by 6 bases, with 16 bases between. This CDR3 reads CASSPGTDLPEQYF. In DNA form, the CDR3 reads TGCGCCAGCAGCCCAGGGACGGACCTTCCCGAGCAGTACTTC.

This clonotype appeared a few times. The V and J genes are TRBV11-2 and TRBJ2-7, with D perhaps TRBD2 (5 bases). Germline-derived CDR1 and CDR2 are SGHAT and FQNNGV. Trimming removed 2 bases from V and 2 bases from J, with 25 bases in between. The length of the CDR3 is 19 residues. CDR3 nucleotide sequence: TGTGCCAGCAGCTTATCACCCGAGACTATGAGAAGTAGAACCTACGAGCAGTACTTC. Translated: CASSLSPETMRSRTYEQYF.

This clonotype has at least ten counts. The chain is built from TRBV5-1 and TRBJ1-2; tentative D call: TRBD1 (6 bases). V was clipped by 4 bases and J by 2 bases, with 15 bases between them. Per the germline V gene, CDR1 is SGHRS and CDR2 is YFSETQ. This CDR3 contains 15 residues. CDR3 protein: CASSPWTESNYGYTF. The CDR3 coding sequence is TGCGCCAGCAGCCCCTGGACAGAGAGCAACTATGGCTACACCTTC.

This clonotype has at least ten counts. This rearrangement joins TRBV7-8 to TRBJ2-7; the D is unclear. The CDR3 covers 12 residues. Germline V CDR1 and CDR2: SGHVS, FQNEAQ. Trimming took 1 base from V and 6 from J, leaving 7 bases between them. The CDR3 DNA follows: TGTGCCAGCAGCTTAGATAGGTCCGAGCAGTACTTC. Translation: CASSLDRSEQYF.

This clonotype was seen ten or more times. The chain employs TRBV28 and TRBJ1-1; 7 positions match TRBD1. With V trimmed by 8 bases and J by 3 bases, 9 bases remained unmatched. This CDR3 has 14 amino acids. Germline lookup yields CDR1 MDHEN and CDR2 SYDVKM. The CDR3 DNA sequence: TGTGCCAGCGGCGGGGGGGACAGTGACACTGAAGCTTTCTTT. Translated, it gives CASGGGDSDTEAFF.

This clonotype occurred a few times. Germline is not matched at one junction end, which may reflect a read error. The CDR3 here is CASSLGQGRTQAF. In DNA form, the CDR3 reads TGTGCCAGCAGCTTGGGACAGGGGAGAACTCAAGCCTTT. The chain uses TRBV7-2 and TRBJ1-6; 10 bases agree with TRBD1. CDR1 and CDR2 (germline): SGHTA, FQGNSA. CDR3 length: 13 residues.

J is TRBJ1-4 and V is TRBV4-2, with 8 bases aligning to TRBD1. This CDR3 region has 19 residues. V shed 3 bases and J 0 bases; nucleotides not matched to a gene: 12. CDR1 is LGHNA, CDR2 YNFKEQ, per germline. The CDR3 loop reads CASSHPRQGIPATNEKLFF. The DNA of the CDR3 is TGTGCCAGCAGCCATCCCAGACAGGGGATCCCTGCAACTAATGAAAAACTGTTTTTT.

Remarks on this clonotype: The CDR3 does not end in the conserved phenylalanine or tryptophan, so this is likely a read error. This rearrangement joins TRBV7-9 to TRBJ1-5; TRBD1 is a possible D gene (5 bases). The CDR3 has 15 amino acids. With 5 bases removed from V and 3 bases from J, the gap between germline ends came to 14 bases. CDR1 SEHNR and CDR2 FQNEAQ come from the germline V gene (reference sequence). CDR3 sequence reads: CASSPQAGVNQPQHS. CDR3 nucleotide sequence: TGTGCCAGCAGCCCGCAAGCGGGGGTCAATCAGCCCCAGCATTCT.

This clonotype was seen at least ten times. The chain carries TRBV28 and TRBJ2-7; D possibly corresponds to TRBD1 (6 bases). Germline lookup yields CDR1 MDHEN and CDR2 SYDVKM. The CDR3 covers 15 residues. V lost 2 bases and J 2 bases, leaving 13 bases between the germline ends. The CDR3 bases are TGTGCCAGCAGTTTACCTACAGGGTACACCTACGAGCAGTACTTC. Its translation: CASSLPTGYTYEQYF.

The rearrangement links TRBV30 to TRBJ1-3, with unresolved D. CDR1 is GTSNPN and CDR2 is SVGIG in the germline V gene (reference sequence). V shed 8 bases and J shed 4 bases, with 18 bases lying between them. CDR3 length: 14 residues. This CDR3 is CAQNEDSSGNTIYF. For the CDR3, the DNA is TGTGCCCAAAACGAGGACTCGTCGGGAAACACCATATATTTT.

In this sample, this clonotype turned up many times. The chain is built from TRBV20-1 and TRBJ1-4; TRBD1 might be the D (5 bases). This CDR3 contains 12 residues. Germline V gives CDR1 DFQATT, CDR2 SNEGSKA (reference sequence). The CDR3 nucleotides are TGCAGCCCGAGCCAGGGAGGTTCAGGGCTGTTTTTT. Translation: CSPSQGGSGLFF.

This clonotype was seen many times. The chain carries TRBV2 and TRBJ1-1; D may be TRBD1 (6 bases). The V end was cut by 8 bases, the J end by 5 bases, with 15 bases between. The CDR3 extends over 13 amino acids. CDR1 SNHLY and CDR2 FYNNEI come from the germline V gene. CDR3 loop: CASEGVQGTEAFF. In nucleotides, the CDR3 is TGTGCCAGCGAGGGGGTCCAGGGGACTGAAGCTTTCTTT. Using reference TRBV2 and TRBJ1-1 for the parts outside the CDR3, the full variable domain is EPEVTQTPSHQVTQMGQEVILRCVPISNHLYFYWYRQILGQKVEFLVSFYNNEISEKSEIFDDQFSVERPDGSNFTLKIRSTKLEDSAMYFCASEGVQGTEAFFGQGTRLTVV.

The CDR3 region has the DNA TGTGCCAGCAGCGAGTCCCAGGGGGATGGCTACACCTTC. Protein: CASSESQGDGYTF. This chain uses TRBV9 with TRBJ1-2; 7 nucleotides match TRBD1. The junction had 5 bases not matched to a gene; V was cut back by 3 bases and J by 6 bases. CDR1 is SGDLS and CDR2 is YYNGEE in the germline V gene. The CDR3 contains 13 residues.

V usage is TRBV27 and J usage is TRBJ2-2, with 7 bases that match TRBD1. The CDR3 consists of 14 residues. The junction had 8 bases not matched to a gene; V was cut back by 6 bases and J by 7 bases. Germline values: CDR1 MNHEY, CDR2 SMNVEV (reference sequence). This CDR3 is CASSVDRSFGELFF. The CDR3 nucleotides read TGTGCCAGCAGCGTGGACAGGAGCTTCGGGGAGCTGTTTTTT.

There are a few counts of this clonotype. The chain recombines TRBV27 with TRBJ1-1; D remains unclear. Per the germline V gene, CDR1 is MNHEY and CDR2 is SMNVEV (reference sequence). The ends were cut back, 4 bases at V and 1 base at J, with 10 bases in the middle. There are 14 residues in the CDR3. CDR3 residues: CASSSLRANTEAFF. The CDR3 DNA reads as TGTGCCAGCAGTTCTTTACGGGCGAACACTGAAGCTTTCTTT.